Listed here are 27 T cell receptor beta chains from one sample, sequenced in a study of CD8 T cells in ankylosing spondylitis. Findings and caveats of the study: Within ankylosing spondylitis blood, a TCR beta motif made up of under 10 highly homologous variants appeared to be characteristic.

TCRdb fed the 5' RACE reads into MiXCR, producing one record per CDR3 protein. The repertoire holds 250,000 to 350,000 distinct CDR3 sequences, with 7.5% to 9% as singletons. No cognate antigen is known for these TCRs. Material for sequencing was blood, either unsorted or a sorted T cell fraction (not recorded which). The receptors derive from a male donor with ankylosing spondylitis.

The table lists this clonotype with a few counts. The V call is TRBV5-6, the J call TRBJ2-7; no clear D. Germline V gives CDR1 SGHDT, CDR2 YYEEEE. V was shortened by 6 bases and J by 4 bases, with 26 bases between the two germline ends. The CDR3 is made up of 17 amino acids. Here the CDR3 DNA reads TGTGCCAGCACCCCCATCCAGATCATCCCCAGGTCGTACGAGCAGTACTTC. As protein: CASTPIQIIPRSYEQYF.

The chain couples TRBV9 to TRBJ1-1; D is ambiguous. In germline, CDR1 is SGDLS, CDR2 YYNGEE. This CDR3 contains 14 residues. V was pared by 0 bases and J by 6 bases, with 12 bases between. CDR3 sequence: CASSVDRSGAEAFF. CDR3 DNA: TGTGCCAGCAGCGTAGACCGATCTGGGGCTGAAGCTTTCTTT.

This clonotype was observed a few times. The CDR3, as DNA: TGTGCCAGCAGAACCTCGGCCCAGGGGTTCTACGAGCAGTACTTC. It translates to CASRTSAQGFYEQYF. The chain combines TRBV7-8 with TRBJ2-7, with TRBD1 as a possible D gene (6 bases). Trimming shortened V by 6 bases and J by 3 bases, and 18 bases separated the two germline ends. The CDR3 consists of 15 residues. From germline, CDR1 is SGHVS and CDR2 FQNEAQ.

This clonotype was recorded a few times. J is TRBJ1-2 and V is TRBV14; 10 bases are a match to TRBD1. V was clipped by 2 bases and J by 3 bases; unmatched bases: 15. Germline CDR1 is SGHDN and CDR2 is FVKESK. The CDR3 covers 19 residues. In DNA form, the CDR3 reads TGTGCCAGCAGCCAAACGGGACAGGGGATTCAAGAGCCTCACTATGGCTACACCTTC. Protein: CASSQTGQGIQEPHYGYTF.

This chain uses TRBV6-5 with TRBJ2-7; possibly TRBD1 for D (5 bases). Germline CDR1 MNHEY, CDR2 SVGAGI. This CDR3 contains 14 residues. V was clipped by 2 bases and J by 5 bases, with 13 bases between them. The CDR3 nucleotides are TGTGCCAGCAGTTACAGGGGCCAGAACCACGAGCAGTACTTC. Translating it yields CASSYRGQNHEQYF.

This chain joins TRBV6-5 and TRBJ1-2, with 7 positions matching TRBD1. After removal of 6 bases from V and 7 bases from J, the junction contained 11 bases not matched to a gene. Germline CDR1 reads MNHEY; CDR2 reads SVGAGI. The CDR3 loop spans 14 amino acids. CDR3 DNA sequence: TGTGCCAGCAGATTAGGGGGCAATCGGGTTGGCTACACCTTC. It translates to CASRLGGNRVGYTF.

CDR3 nucleotide sequence: TGTGCCAGCAGCTTCGGCAGAAGGGCAGATACGCAGTATTTT. Encoded protein: CASSFGRRADTQYF. The chain links TRBV11-3 to TRBJ2-3; no definite D call. V was pared by 3 bases and J by 4 bases, with 11 bases between. Germline values: CDR1 SGHNT, CDR2 YENEEA. The CDR3 contains 14 residues.

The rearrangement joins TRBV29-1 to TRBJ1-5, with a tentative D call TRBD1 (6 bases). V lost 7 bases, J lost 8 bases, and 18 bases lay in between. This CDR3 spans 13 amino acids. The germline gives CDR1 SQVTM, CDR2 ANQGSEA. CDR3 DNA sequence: TGCAGCGCCGGGGACACCCCGGGGGAGCCCCAGCATTTT. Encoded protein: CSAGDTPGEPQHF.

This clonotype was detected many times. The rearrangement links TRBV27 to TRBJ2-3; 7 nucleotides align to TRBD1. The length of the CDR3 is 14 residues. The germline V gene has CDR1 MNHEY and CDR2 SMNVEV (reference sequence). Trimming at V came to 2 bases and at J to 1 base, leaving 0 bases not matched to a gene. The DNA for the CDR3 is TGTGCCAGCAGTTTACAGGGGGGCACAGATACGCAGTATTTT. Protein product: CASSLQGGTDTQYF.

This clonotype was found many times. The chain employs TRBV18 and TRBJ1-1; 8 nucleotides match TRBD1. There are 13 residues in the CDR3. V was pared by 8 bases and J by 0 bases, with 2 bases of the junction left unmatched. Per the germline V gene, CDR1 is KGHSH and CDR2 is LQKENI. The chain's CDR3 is CASGDRMNTEAFF. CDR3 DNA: TGTGCCAGCGGGGACAGGATGAACACTGAAGCTTTCTTT.

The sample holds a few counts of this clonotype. CDR3 coding DNA: TGTGCCAGCAGCCACACCACCTTCGGAGAGCAGTTCTTC. Protein sequence: CASSHTTFGEQFF. The V gene is TRBV11-1, the J gene TRBJ2-1; no firm D call. Germline values: CDR1 SGHAT, CDR2 FQDESV (reference sequence). Trimming removed 5 bases from V and 10 bases from J, with 15 bases in between. The CDR3 extends over 13 amino acids. The whole variable domain, remainder taken from reference TRBV11-1 and TRBJ2-1, is EAEVAQSPRYKITEKSQAVAFWCDPISGHATLYWYRQILGQGPELLVQFQDESVVDDSQLPKDRFSAERLKGVDSTLKIQPAELGDSAMYLCASSHTTFGEQFFGPGTRLTVL.

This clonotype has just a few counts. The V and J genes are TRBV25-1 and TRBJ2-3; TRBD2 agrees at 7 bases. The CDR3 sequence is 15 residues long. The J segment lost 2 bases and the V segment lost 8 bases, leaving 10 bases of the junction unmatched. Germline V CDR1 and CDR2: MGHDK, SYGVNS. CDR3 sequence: CASRSGAGVTDTQYF. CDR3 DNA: TGTGCCAGCCGTAGCGGTGCGGGAGTCACAGATACGCAGTATTTT. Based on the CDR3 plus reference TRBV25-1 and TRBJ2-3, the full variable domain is EADIYQTPRYLVIGTGKKITLECSQTMGHDKMYWYQQDPGMELHLIHYSYGVNSTEKGDLSSESTVSRIRTEHFPLTLESARPSHTSQYLCASRSGAGVTDTQYFGPGTRLTVL.

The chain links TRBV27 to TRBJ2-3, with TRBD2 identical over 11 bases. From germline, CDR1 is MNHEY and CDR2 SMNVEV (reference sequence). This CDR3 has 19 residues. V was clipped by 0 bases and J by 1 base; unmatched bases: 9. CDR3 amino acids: CASSLSSIPTSGGTDTQYF. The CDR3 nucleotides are TGTGCCAGCAGTTTATCGAGTATCCCGACTAGCGGGGGCACAGATACGCAGTATTTT.

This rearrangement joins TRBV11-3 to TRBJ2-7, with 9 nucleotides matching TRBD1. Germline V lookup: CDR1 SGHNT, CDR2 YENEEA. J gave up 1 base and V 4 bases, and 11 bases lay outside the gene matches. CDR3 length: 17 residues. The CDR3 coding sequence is TGTGCCAGCAGCTCGGACAGGGGTAGCGGACGATCCTACGAGCAGTACTTC. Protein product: CASSSDRGSGRSYEQYF.

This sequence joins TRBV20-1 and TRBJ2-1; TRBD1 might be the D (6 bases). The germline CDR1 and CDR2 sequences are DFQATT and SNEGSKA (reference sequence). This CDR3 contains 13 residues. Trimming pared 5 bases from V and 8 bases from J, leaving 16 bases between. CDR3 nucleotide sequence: TGCAGTGCTCCGGGCCCAGGGGCCGATGAGCAGTTCTTC. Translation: CSAPGPGADEQFF.

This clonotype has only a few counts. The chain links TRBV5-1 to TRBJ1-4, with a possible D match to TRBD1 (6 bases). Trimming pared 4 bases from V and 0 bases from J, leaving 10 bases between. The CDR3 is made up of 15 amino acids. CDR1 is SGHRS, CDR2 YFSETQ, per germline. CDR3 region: CASSPAGATNEKLFF. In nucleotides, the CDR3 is TGCGCCAGCAGCCCCGCAGGGGCAACTAATGAAAAACTGTTTTTT.

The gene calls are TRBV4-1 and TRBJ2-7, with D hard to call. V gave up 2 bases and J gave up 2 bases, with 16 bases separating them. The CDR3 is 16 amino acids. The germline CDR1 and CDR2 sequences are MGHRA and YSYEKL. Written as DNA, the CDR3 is TGCGCCAGCAGCCAATCCGGATCTTCTGCCACCTACGAGCAGTACTTC. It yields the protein CASSQSGSSATYEQYF.

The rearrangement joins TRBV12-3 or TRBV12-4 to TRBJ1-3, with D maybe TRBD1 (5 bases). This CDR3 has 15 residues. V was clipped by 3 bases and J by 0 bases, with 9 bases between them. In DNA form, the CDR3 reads TGTGCCAGCAGTTTGGGGGTTCGCTCTGGAAACACCATATATTTT. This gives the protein CASSLGVRSGNTIYF.

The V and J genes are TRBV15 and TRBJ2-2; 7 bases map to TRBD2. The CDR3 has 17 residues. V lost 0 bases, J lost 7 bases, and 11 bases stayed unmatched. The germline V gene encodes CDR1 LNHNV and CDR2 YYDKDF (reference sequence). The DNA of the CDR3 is TGTGCCACCAGCAGAGATCTGGGGGGGTTAGGTGACGGGGAGCTGTTTTTT. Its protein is CATSRDLGGLGDGELFF.

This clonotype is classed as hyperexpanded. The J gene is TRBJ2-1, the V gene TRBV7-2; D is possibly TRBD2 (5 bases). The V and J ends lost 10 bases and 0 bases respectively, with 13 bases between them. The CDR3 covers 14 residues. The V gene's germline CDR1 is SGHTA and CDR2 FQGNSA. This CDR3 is CATSPGSSYNEQFF. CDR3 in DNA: TGTGCCACTTCCCCGGGAAGCTCCTACAATGAGCAGTTCTTC.

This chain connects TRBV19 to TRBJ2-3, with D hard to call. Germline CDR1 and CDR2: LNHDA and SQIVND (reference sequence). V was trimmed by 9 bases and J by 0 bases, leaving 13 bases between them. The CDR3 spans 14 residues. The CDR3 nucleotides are TGTGCCAGCGCACAGAGAACTAGCACAGATACGCAGTATTTT. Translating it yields CASAQRTSTDTQYF.

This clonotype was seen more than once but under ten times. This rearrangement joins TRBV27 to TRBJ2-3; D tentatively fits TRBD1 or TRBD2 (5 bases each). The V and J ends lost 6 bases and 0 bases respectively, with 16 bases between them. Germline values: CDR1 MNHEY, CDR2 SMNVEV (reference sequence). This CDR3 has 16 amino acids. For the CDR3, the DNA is TGTGCCAGCAGACTAGAGGGGCTGCGGAGCACAGATACGCAGTATTTT. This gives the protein CASRLEGLRSTDTQYF.

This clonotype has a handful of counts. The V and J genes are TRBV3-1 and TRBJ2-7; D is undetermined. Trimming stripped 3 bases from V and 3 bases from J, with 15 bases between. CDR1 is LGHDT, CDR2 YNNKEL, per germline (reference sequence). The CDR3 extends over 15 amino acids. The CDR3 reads CASSHERHGDYEQYF. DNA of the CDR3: TGTGCCAGCAGCCACGAGCGTCACGGAGACTACGAGCAGTACTTC.

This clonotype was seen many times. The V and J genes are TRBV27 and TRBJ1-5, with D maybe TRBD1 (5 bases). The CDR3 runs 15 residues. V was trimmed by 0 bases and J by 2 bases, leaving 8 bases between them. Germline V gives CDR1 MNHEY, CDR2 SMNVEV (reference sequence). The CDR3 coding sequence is TGTGCCAGCAGTTTATCCCTGGGGGGCAATCAGCCCCAGCATTTT. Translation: CASSLSLGGNQPQHF.

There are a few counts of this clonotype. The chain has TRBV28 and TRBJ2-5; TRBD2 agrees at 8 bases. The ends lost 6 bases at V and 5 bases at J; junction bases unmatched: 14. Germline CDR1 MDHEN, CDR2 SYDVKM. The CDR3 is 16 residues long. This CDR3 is CASSGRVAGHLETQYF. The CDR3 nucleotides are TGTGCCAGCAGCGGGCGGGTAGCGGGACATTTGGAGACCCAGTACTTC.

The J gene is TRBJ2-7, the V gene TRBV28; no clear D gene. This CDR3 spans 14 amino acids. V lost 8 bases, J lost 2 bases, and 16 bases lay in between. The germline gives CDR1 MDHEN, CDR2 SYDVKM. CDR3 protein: CASLTPRYPYEQYF. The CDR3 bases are TGTGCCAGCCTCACTCCACGGTATCCCTACGAGCAGTACTTC.

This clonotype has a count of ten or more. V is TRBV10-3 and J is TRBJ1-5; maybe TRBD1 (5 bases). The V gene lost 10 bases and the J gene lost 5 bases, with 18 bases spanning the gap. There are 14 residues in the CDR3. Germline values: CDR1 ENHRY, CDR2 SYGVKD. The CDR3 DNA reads TGTGCCACCAGGGAGTCGGGGATCGATCAGCCCCAGCATTTT. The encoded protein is CATRESGIDQPQHF.